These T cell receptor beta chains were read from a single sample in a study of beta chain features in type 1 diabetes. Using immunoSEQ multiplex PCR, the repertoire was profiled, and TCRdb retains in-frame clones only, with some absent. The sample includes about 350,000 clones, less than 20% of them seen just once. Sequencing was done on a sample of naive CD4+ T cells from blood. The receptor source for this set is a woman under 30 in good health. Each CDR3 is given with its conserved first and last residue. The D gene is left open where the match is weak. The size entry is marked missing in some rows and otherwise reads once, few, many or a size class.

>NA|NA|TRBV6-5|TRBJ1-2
CASADRRNYGCTF
TGTGCCAGCGCCGACAGGAGAAACTATGGCTGCACCTTC
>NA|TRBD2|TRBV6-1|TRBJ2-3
CASSETSGRTDTQYF
TGTGCCAGCAGTGAGACTAGCGGGAGGACAGATACGCAGTATTTT
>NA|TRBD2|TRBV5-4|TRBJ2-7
CASSSPKTSGRSYEQYF
TGTGCCAGCAGCTCGCCCAAGACTAGCGGGAGGTCCTACGAGCAGTACTTC
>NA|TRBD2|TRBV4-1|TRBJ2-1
CASSQVAGGPSEQFF
TGCGCCAGCAGCCAAGTAGCGGGAGGGCCCAGTGAGCAGTTCTTC
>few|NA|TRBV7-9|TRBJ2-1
CASSLALVGGASSYNEQFF
TGTGCCAGCAGCTTAGCCCTCGTTGGCGGGGCTAGCTCCTACAATGAGCAGTTCTTC
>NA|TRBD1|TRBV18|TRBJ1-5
CASSPGQGGSNQPQHF
TGTGCCAGCTCACCGGGACAGGGGGGTAGCAATCAGCCCCAGCATTTT
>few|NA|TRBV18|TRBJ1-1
CASSPRQLPMNTEAFF
TGTGCCAGCTCACCACGGCAGTTGCCCATGAACACTGAAGCTTTCTTT
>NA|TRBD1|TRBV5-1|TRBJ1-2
CASSQDRDDYGYTF
TGCGCCAGCAGCCAGGACAGGGACGACTATGGCTACACCTTC
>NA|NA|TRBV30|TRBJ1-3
CAWSLRGPGNTIYF
TGTGCCTGGAGCCTCAGGGGACCTGGAAACACCATATATTTT
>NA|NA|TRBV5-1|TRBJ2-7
CASSLDRSIYEQYF
TGCGCCAGCAGCTTGGACAGGTCCATCTACGAGCAGTACTTC
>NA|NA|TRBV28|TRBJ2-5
CASSPPRVGGAETQYF
TGTGCCAGCAGCCCCCCCCGGGTCGGGGGAGCGGAGACCCAGTACTTC